The T cell receptor (beta chain) described here comes from a study of PD-1 blockade in classical Hodgkin lymphoma. Every patient experienced relapse after autologous stem cell transplantation, and brentuximab vedotin exposure varied. The trim removed 0 bases at V and 2 bases at J, leaving 4 bases unmatched. This CDR3 has 16 amino acids. Germline CDR1 is MGHRA and CDR2 is YSYEKL. Generated by immunoSEQ multiplex PCR, the TCRdb table keeps only in-frame clones and is missing some. Altogether 950 to 1,500 clones are present, 86% being singletons, with the ten largest covering 55% to 65%. The TCR comes from a human donor with classical Hodgkin lymphoma. The specimen comprised peripheral blood mononuclear cells (PBMCs), sampled at baseline. This chain joins TRBV4-1 and TRBJ2-4; 7 nucleotides match TRBD1. The CDR3 spells CASSQDRDRSKNIQYF. The CDR3 DNA is TGCGCCAGCAGCCAAGACCGGGACAGATCCAAAAACATTCAGTACTTC.